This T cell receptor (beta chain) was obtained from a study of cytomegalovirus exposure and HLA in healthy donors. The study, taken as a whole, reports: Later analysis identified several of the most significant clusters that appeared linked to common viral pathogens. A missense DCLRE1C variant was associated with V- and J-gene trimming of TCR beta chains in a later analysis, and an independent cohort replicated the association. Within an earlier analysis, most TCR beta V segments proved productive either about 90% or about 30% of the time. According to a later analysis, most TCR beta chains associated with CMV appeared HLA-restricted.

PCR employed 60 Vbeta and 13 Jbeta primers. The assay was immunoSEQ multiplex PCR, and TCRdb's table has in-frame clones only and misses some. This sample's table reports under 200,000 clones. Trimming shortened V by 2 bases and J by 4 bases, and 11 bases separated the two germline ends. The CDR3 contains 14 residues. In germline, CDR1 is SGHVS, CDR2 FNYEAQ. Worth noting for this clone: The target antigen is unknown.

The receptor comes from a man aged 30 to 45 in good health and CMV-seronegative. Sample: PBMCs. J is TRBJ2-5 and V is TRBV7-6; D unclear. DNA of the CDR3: TGTGCCAGCAGCTTAATGAACAGTGGAGAGACCCAGTACTTC. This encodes CASSLMNSGETQYF.